The clone carrying this TCR beta chain has a count of ten or more. No antigen is known for it. Germline CDR1 and CDR2: MNHEY and SVGEGT. The CDR3 runs 15 residues. With V trimmed by 5 bases and J by 7 bases, 6 bases remained unmatched. The data were taken from a study of T cell repertoires in cytomegalovirus infection. Turning to the study itself: CMV infection plus the matching HLA type was flagged by public TCR beta signatures.

Findings and caveats of the study: Dominating the ex vivo response were TCR beta clonotypes that were CMV-specific and HLA-C-restricted. Cumulative public TCR beta family frequency identified CMV carriers with the relevant HLA.

TCRdb reanalysed the reads using MiXCR and keeps one entry per CDR3 protein. The sample contains roughly 280,000 distinct CDR3 sequences, roughly an eighth of which appear only once. The chain links TRBV6-2 or TRBV6-3 to TRBJ2-1, with 12 bases that match TRBD2. This clonotype was obtained from a human donor in good health (CMV status not recorded). Some clones in this sample may be carry-over from other donors' samples. Sequenced input: PBMCs. The CDR3 DNA is TGTGCCAGCAGTATACTAGCGGGAGGAAAAAATGAGCAGTTCTTC. As protein: CASSILAGGKNEQFF.